Listed below are T cell receptor beta chains from one sample, sequenced in a study of shared clonotypes between healthy human individuals. Sequencing used immunoSEQ multiplex PCR; TCRdb keeps in-frame clones, though not all of them. The sample shows some 2.3 million clones, approximately 95% of them seen only once. The sequencing sample was made of naive CD4+ T cells from PBMCs. The receptors come from a young man in good health. Some clones in this sample may be carry-over from other donors' samples. The conserved cysteine and the conserved F or W are not part of the CDR3 here. Not all rows give a size; the values are once, few, many and, for expanded clones, a class.

CDR3 length	V gene	J gene	clone size	CDR3 protein
16	TRBV5-1	TRBJ2-1	-	ASRDGGRGTSGYNEQF
12	TRBV5-4	TRBJ2-5	-	ASSFGTNGETQY
13	TRBV6-1	TRBJ2-2	-	ASSELPGYTGELF
11	TRBV6-1	TRBJ2-1	-	ASSWTRTGEQF
13	TRBV7-3	TRBJ2-5	once	ASSPGLAGPETQY
12	TRBV7-3	TRBJ1-1	-	ASSFGVSSTEAF
10	TRBV7-2	TRBJ2-3	-	ASSRSGRAQY
14	TRBV29-1	TRBJ2-7	-	SVEGLAGAHSYEQY
10	TRBV29-1	TRBJ2-5	few	SVEGGGETQY
12	TRBV7-9	TRBJ2-5	-	ASLLAGAEETQY
10	TRBV6-1	TRBJ2-7	-	ASSEQGTVPY
11	TRBV5-1	TRBJ1-2	once	ASSLERIYGYT
15	TRBV9	TRBJ2-7	-	ASSVAELAAASYEQY
13	TRBV2	TRBJ1-1	-	ASSYSGDRNTEAF
17	TRBV14	TRBJ2-6	-	ASSRYLTGSYSGANVLT
12	TRBV7-3	TRBJ1-3	-	ASSPTGSGNTIY
12	TRBV11-3	TRBJ2-1	-	ASSKREGLNEQF
11	TRBV5-4	TRBJ1-1	once	ASSLQLNTEAF
10	TRBV9	TRBJ1-2	-	ASSGGGYGYT
13	TRBV7-2	TRBJ2-1	-	ASSLSGSSYNEQF
12	TRBV28	TRBJ2-5	-	ASSLAGGGETQY
12	TRBV4-2	TRBJ1-1	-	ASSRSGTDTEAF
15	TRBV14	TRBJ2-3	-	ASSRGVAVSSTDTQY
13	TRBV7-2	TRBJ2-7	once	ASSLGQGVSYEQY
12	TRBV5-1	TRBJ2-7	-	ASSLIRTSYEQY
13	TRBV18	TRBJ1-1	-	ASSPPSILNTEAF
12	TRBV6-1	TRBJ2-5	-	ASRDTGRGETQY